This TCR beta chain was captured in a study of spatial heterogeneity in lung cancer. General observations from the study: Expanded intratumoral alpha and beta TCR counts tracked tumor mutation counts.

In its sample, this clonotype was seen many times. Its matching antigen is unknown. TCRdb independently ran MiXCR on the 5' RACE reads; one entry per CDR3 protein. The sample includes about 9,200 distinct CDR3 sequences, 2.9% of them seen just once. The sample's time point: sample taken at primary tumor resection. The V end was cut by 0 bases, the J end by 4 bases, with 13 bases between. Per germline, CDR1 SGHDN and CDR2 FVKESK. The length of the CDR3 is 16 residues. This sample comprised lung tumor tissue, obtained at surgery. The TCR comes from a male donor with early-stage non-small cell lung cancer. The chain uses TRBV14 and TRBJ2-1, with D unresolved. The CDR3 reads CASSQDRLLVYNEQFF. The CDR3 nucleotides read TGTGCCAGCAGCCAAGATCGCCTGTTGGTTTACAATGAGCAGTTCTTC. Drawing the rest from reference TRBV14 and TRBJ2-1, the complete variable domain is EAGVTQFPSHSVIEKGQTVTLRCDPISGHDNLYWYRRVMGKEIKFLLHFVKESKQDESGMPNNRFLAERTGGTYSTLKVQPAELEDSGVYFCASSQDRLLVYNEQFFGPGTRLTVL.